This T cell receptor beta chain was identified in a study of response to subunit inactivated influenza vaccine (dated by TCRdb to between 2018 and 2020). Background for the entire study: Deep quantitative T cell receptor repertoire profiling was used in the study to track responses to a trivalent subunit inactivated influenza vaccine. General findings and caveats noted by the study authors: It was suggested by the authors that each seasonal influenza vaccination may recruit only a limited number of new T cells.

This clonotype was seen a handful of times. Its recognized antigen is unknown. The input lacks base qualities; no much larger clone sits a single base away. The library was built by means of RT-PCR. Instrument used: Illumina HiSeq 2500. TCRdb passed the public sequencing reads through fastp at Q25 and MiXCR, retaining productive beta sequences. Merged by CDR3 protein, the rows form single entries marked with the most common genes and DNA. The sample records some 200,000 distinct CDR3 sequences, about an eighth of which are singletons. The ten largest clones take up over 25% of the sample. From the cysteine up to the phenylalanine, the CDR3 has a length of 14 residues. Only the CDR3 region is kept as DNA, spanning 42 bases read in frame from base 1. CDR1 SQVTM and CDR2 ANQGSEA were looked up in the germline V gene. The junction shows trimming of 7 bases on V and 0 bases on J, and the gene matches do not reach 7 bases of it.

In addition, the sample was reused for a study of T cells expressing NK-cell markers. The second source states: TCR beta cDNA libraries were made by 5'RACE template switching that added a universal primer site and unique molecular identifiers. TCR beta-chain repertoires were profiled in sorted CD3+CD56+NKG2C+, CD3+CD56+NKG2C- and CD3+CD56-NKG2C+ T-cell subsets from about 8 donors. Seven of the eight sequenced donors were HCMV-seropositive and one was HCMV-seronegative. To restrict sorting to alphabetaTCR-expressing T cells, an anti-gammadeltaTCR antibody was added in several experiments. In over 5 donors, the dominant CD3+CD56+NKG2C+ clonotypes were among the top 10 CD8+ clonotypes and accounted for about 1.0-7.5% of CD8+ T cells. Those dominant clonotypes were again the most abundant among CD3+CD56-NKG2C+ cells in four donors, at roughly 25-65%. It remained unclear whether the expanded NKG2C-expressing T cell clones were specific for HCMV antigens. Randomly selected healthy volunteers, three men and five women, were used as the eight sequenced donors. To determine HCMV serostatus, a commercial ELISA kit was used to detect HCMV-specific IgG in serum. Peripheral blood mononuclear cells were isolated from blood by Ficoll density gradient centrifugation. Using Miltenyi isolation kits, CD4+ and CD8+ T cells were isolated from PBMC through magnetic immunoseparation. Priming for cDNA synthesis came from the TCR beta constant segment, and two successive PCR amplification steps followed. Sequencing of the libraries produced 2 x 150 bp reads on Illumina HiSeq 2000/2500, MiSeq or NextSeq. MIGEC was used to demultiplex reads and group the reads by UMI, and MiTCR was used to assemble and quantify clonotypes. To remove erroneous sequences, TCR cDNA sequences were retained only when supported by two or more reads. The tcR package was used for downstream repertoire analysis, and clonotypes were matched across fractions by CDR3 nucleotide sequence plus V segment. VDJmatch was used to annotate antigen specificity against VDJdb, with one amino acid substitution allowed in CDR3.

The sequences come from CD8+ T cells sorted from PBMCs, collected 11 to 12 days after vaccination. The rearranged segments are TRBV29-1 and TRBJ2-3, and 7 junction bases match TRBD1. The origin of this receptor is a man aged 50-60 years who received an inactivated influenza vaccine. Donor details come from another sample of the same person, matched by shared clones. CDR3 protein: CSGDTGASTDTQYF. The bases are TGCAGCGGTGATACAGGGGCCAGCACAGATACGCAGTATTTT.